The 8 T cell receptor beta chains reported below all come from one sample, sequenced in a study of cytomegalovirus exposure and HLA in healthy donors. The PCR employed 60 Vbeta primers together with 13 Jbeta primers. Using immunoSEQ multiplex PCR, the repertoire was profiled, and TCRdb retains in-frame clones only, with some absent. In the table there are some 150,000 clones, roughly 68% of which are singletons. The sample comprised PBMCs. Every receptor here comes from a man between 60 and 75 years old in good health and CMV-seronegative.

The chain joins TRBV6-1 to TRBJ1-4, with a possible D match to TRBD1 (6 bases). CDR1 is MNHNS, CDR2 SASEGT, per germline. This CDR3 region has 14 residues. With 10 bases removed from V and 0 bases from J, the gap between germline ends came to 12 bases. CDR3 nucleotide sequence: TGTGCCACTCGACAGGATGCAACTAATGAAAAACTGTTTTTT. Its translation: CATRQDATNEKLFF.

This clone came up a few times. The V and J genes are TRBV28 and TRBJ1-3; unclear D gene. In germline, CDR1 is MDHEN, CDR2 SYDVKM. The V and J ends lost 4 bases and 0 bases respectively, with 10 bases between them. The CDR3 is made up of 15 amino acids. The CDR3 nucleotides are TGTGCCAGCAGTTCGGACTTCAGCTCTGGAAACACCATATATTTT. This encodes CASSSDFSSGNTIYF.

This clone was found a few times. The genes are TRBV4-1 and TRBJ2-3, with 8 bases aligning to TRBD2. The CDR3 has 17 residues. Germline CDR1 reads MGHRA; CDR2 reads YSYEKL. The junction had 15 bases not matched to a gene; V was cut back by 4 bases and J by 6 bases. CDR3 sequence (DNA): TGCGCCAGCAGCCTTAGCGGGGCACAGACCGAGAAGGATACGCAGTATTTT. Protein: CASSLSGAQTEKDTQYF.

The CDR3 spells CASSFRDRGYEQYF. Written as DNA, the CDR3 is TGCGCCAGCAGCTTCCGGGACAGGGGCTACGAGCAGTACTTC. The chain recombines TRBV5-1 with TRBJ2-7; 10 bases align to TRBD1. This CDR3 has 14 amino acids. Trimming took 2 bases from V and 3 from J; bases not matched to a gene: 2. The germline CDR1 and CDR2 sequences are SGHRS and YFSETQ.

CDR3 sequence: CASSLLAGPQETQYF. DNA of the CDR3: TGTGCCAGCAGCTTGCTAGCGGGACCTCAAGAGACCCAGTACTTC. The chain is built from TRBV11-3 and TRBJ2-5, with 9 bases aligning to TRBD2. The CDR3 runs 15 residues. The J segment lost 2 bases and the V segment lost 3 bases, leaving 4 bases of the junction unmatched. CDR1 is SGHNT, CDR2 YENEEA, per germline.

The chain carries TRBV11-3 and TRBJ1-1; D gene uncertain. The CDR3 has 15 amino acids. The germline V gene has CDR1 SGHNT and CDR2 YENEEA. The ends were cut back, 0 bases at V and 5 bases at J, with 13 bases in the middle. The CDR3 coding sequence is TGTGCCAGCAGCTTAGAGGCCGGTGGAGGGACTGAAGCTTTCTTT. Translated, it gives CASSLEAGGGTEAFF.

V and J are TRBV13 and TRBJ2-7; 9 bases line up with TRBD2. V shed 4 bases, J shed 0 bases, and the junction held 1 base outside the gene matches. Looked up from germline, CDR1 is PRHDT and CDR2 is FYEKMQ (reference sequence). The CDR3 sequence is 14 residues long. CDR3 region: CASSYSGSSYEQYF. DNA for the CDR3: TGTGCCAGCAGCTATAGCGGGAGCTCCTACGAGCAGTACTTC. Complete variable domain (other parts from reference TRBV13 and TRBJ2-7): AAGVIQSPRHLIKEKRETATLKCYPIPRHDTVYWYQQGPGQDPQFLISFYEKMQSDKGSIPDRFSAQQFSDYHSELNMSSLELGDSALYFCASSYSGSSYEQYFGPGTRLTVT.

This clone turned up a few times. This chain links TRBV7-9 with TRBJ1-1, with a weak D call TRBD1 (5 bases). V lost 0 bases to trimming and J lost 7 bases, with 6 bases between them. This CDR3 has 12 residues. Germline loops: CDR1 SEHNR, CDR2 FQNEAQ (reference sequence). The chain's CDR3 is CASSLAQGEAFF. CDR3 sequence (DNA): TGTGCCAGCAGCTTAGCCCAGGGTGAAGCTTTCTTT.